These T cell receptor beta chains were read from a single sample in a study of blood T cell repertoires in COVID-19. The assay was immunoSEQ multiplex PCR, and TCRdb's table has in-frame clones only and misses some. The data hold more than 40,000 clones, with 70% to 90% observed a single time. Material: peripheral blood. These receptors were collected from a human donor in a cohort sampled during active COVID-19. The donor label of this sample is uncertain. The CDR3 runs from the conserved cysteine through the conserved F or W. The D gene is left open where the match is weak. Size is omitted from some rows. Given values are once, few, many or a class for expanded clones.

J | D | V | length | size | CDR3 | DNA
TRBJ2-5 | NA | TRBV24-1 | 16 | NA | CATSDFRSRVGETQYF | TGTGCCACCAGTGATTTTCGCTCCAGGGTAGGGGAGACCCAGTACTTC
TRBJ2-2 | TRBD1 | TRBV4-3 | 15 | NA | CASSRDRANTGELFF | TGCGCCAGCAGCCGGGACAGGGCGAACACCGGGGAGCTGTTTTTT
TRBJ1-2 | TRBD1 | TRBV7-8 | 16 | NA | CASSLLLQGANYGYTF | TGTGCCAGCAGCTTACTTTTACAGGGGGCAAACTATGGCTACACCTTC
TRBJ1-5 | TRBD1 | TRBV7-9 | 16 | NA | CASSPMGRGRNQPQHF | TGTGCCAGCAGCCCAATGGGCAGGGGGCGCAATCAGCCCCAGCATTTT
TRBJ2-7 | TRBD1 | TRBV6-5 | 14 | few | CASKMDRGIYEQYF | TGTGCCAGCAAAATGGACAGGGGAATCTACGAGCAGTACTTC
TRBJ2-7 | NA | TRBV7-2 | 14 | few | CASSLAQGNYEQYF | TGTGCCAGCAGCTTAGCACAGGGAAACTACGAGCAGTACTTC
TRBJ2-3 | NA | TRBV2 | 14 | NA | CASSLLAHTDTQYF | TGTGCCAGCAGCTTACTAGCTCACACAGATACGCAGTATTTT
TRBJ1-4 | TRBD1 | TRBV14 | 12 | NA | CASSRQGEKLFF | TGTGCCAGCAGCCGACAGGGTGAAAAACTGTTTTTT
TRBJ1-4 | NA | TRBV13 | 13 | NA | CASSLDRNEKLFF | TGTGCCAGCTCTTTGGACAGAAATGAAAAACTGTTTTTT
TRBJ2-2 | NA | TRBV27 | 17 | NA | CASSQAPTLANTGELFF | TGTGCCAGCAGTCAAGCACCTACCTTAGCTAACACCGGGGAGCTGTTTTTT
TRBJ2-1 | TRBD1 | TRBV4-3 | 15 | NA | CASSPGTGSYNEQFF | TGCGCCAGCAGCCCTGGGACAGGCTCCTACAATGAGCAGTTCTTC
TRBJ2-7 | NA | TRBV3-1/TRBV3-2 | 15 | NA | CASSQAAGAYYEQYF | TGTGCCAGCAGCCAAGCGGCGGGGGCTTACTACGAGCAGTACTTC
TRBJ1-5 | NA | TRBV7-6 | 16 | NA | CASSLGGSSSNQPQHF | TGTGCCAGCAGCTTAGGAGGCTCTTCAAGCAATCAGCCCCAGCATTTT
TRBJ1-1 | NA | TRBV28 | 14 | NA | CASRPDRRNTEAFF | TGTGCCAGCAGGCCCGACAGGAGGAACACTGAAGCTTTCTTT
TRBJ1-1 | TRBD1 | TRBV4-1 | 16 | NA | CASSPRTGGMNTEAFF | TGCGCCAGCAGCCCTCGGACAGGGGGCATGAACACTGAAGCTTTCTTT
TRBJ2-1 | TRBD1 | TRBV18 | 15 | NA | CASSPRTGRFNEQFF | TGTGCCAGCTCACCTCGGACAGGGAGGTTCAATGAGCAGTTCTTC
TRBJ2-7 | TRBD1 | TRBV18 | 14 | few | CASSSDRTSYEQYF | TGTGCCAGCTCCTCGGACAGGACCTCCTACGAGCAGTACTTC
TRBJ2-2 | NA | TRBV24-1 | 18 | NA | CATSDGRRGSRGTGELFF | TGTGCCACCAGTGACGGCAGGCGAGGGTCGAGGGGGACCGGGGAGCTGTTTTTT
TRBJ2-2 | NA | TRBV7-2 | 15 | NA | CASSQLGGNTGELFF | TGTGCCAGCAGCCAACTCGGGGGGAACACCGGGGAGCTGTTTTTT
TRBJ1-3 | NA | TRBV5-5 | 16 | NA | CASLQNPAVGGNTIYF | TGTGCCAGCCTCCAGAACCCGGCGGTCGGTGGAAACACCATATATTTT
TRBJ2-5 | NA | TRBV7-9 | 14 | NA | CASSASRMQETQYF | TGTGCCAGCAGCGCTTCGAGGATGCAAGAGACCCAGTACTTC
TRBJ2-5 | TRBD1 | TRBV14 | 19 | NA | CASSQLPGQGVTKEETQYF | TGTGCCAGCAGCCAATTGCCGGGACAGGGGGTTACAAAAGAAGAGACCCAGTACTTC
TRBJ1-2 | NA | TRBV5-1 | 14 | NA | CASSLSEVNYGYTF | TGCGCCAGCAGCTTATCAGAAGTTAACTATGGCTACACCTTC
TRBJ1-6 | NA | TRBV15 | 16 | once | CATSRDPAGQNSPLHF | TGTGCCACCAGCAGAGATCCAGCAGGGCAAAATTCACCCCTCCACTTT
TRBJ1-2 | NA | TRBV28 | 14 | NA | CASQGYPPNYGYTF | TGTGCCAGCCAGGGGTACCCTCCCAACTATGGCTACACCTTC
TRBJ2-1 | TRBD2 | TRBV4-1 | 16 | NA | CASSLILAGGYNEQFF | TGCGCCAGCAGCCTCATACTAGCGGGGGGTTACAATGAGCAGTTCTTC
TRBJ2-5 | TRBD2 | TRBV7-2 | 13 | NA | CASSLVREGTQYF | TGTGCCAGCAGCTTAGTCAGGGAGGGGACCCAGTACTTC
TRBJ2-4 | NA | TRBV23-1 | 17 | medium-sized | CASSHRAGQLAKNIQYF | TGCGCCAGCAGTCACCGCGCGGGGCAGCTAGCCAAAAACATTCAGTACTTC
TRBJ2-5 | TRBD1 | TRBV6-6 | 12 | NA | CASSWTGETQYF | TGTGCCAGCAGTTGGACAGGGGAGACCCAGTACTTC
TRBJ1-5 | TRBD1 | TRBV19 | 14 | NA | CASSTDRGLQPQHF | TGTGCCAGTAGTACTGACAGGGGGCTTCAGCCCCAGCATTTT
TRBJ2-1 | NA | TRBV5-5 | 16 | NA | CASSGRGGAPYNEQFF | TGTGCCAGCAGCGGGAGAGGGGGGGCTCCCTACAATGAGCAGTTCTTC
TRBJ2-7 | TRBD1 | TRBV7-6 | 17 | NA | CASSPTDKQGIPYEQYF | TGTGCCAGCAGCCCCACCGATAAACAGGGGATACCCTACGAGCAGTACTTC
TRBJ2-1 | NA | TRBV10-3 | 13 | NA | CAISEPLGNEQFF | TGTGCCATCAGTGAGCCCCTCGGGAATGAGCAGTTCTTC
TRBJ2-7 | TRBD2 | TRBV19 | 15 | NA | CASSIQRGANYEQYF | TGTGCCAGTAGTATACAGCGGGGGGCCAACTACGAGCAGTACTTC
TRBJ2-7 | NA | TRBV29-1 | 12 | NA | CSARTRSYEQYF | TGCAGCGCTCGGACACGCTCCTACGAGCAGTACTTC
TRBJ2-7 | NA | TRBV18 | 14 | NA | CASSPQSAGEEQYF | TGTGCCAGCTCACCACAATCGGCGGGCGAGGAGCAGTACTTC
TRBJ1-1 | TRBD1 | TRBV10-3 | 17 | NA | CAISAGVGTGGNTEAFF | TGTGCCATCAGTGCCGGAGTAGGGACAGGGGGAAACACTGAAGCTTTCTTT
TRBJ1-1 | TRBD1 | TRBV7-9 | 15 | NA | CASSLRTGPNTEAFF | TGTGCCAGCAGCCTCCGGACAGGGCCGAACACTGAAGCTTTCTTT
TRBJ1-6 | TRBD1 | TRBV7-9 | 13 | NA | CASSFDRGPSLHF | TGTGCCAGCAGCTTCGACAGGGGCCCTTCCCTCCACTTT
TRBJ1-4 | NA | TRBV20-1 | 13 | NA | CSASWRHNEKLFF | TGCAGTGCTAGTTGGCGGCATAATGAAAAACTGTTTTTT
TRBJ1-2 | NA | TRBV7-2 | 14 | NA | CASSLGDRLRGYTF | TGTGCCAGCAGCTTAGGTGACAGACTGCGGGGCTACACCTTC
TRBJ2-7 | NA | TRBV7-2 | 14 | NA | CASSRTALFDEQYF | TGTGCCAGCAGCCGGACAGCTCTTTTCGACGAGCAGTACTTC
TRBJ1-5 | NA | TRBV30 | 14 | NA | CAWSADRINQPQHF | TGTGCCTGGAGCGCCGACAGGATCAATCAGCCCCAGCATTTT
TRBJ2-1 | NA | TRBV15 | 17 | NA | CATSPHPGATRGNEQFF | TGTGCCACCAGCCCTCACCCAGGGGCTACCCGCGGGAATGAGCAGTTCTTC
TRBJ2-1 | TRBD1 | TRBV5-4 | 14 | once | CASSSPGQGNEQFF | TGTGCCAGCAGCTCCCCGGGACAGGGTAATGAGCAGTTCTTC
TRBJ2-2 | NA | TRBV3-1/TRBV3-2 | 15 | NA | CASSAGRLNTGELFF | TGTGCCAGCAGCGCGGGACGGTTGAACACCGGGGAGCTGTTTTTT
TRBJ1-2 | NA | TRBV6-5 | 14 | NA | CASSYSAGSNGYTF | TGTGCCAGCAGTTACTCAGCAGGGTCGAATGGCTACACCTTC
TRBJ2-5 | NA | TRBV30 | 11 | NA | CAWSGGETQYF | TGTGCCTGGAGCGGCGGAGAGACCCAGTACTTC
TRBJ1-4 | NA | TRBV21-1 | 12 | NA | CASIQGGCKLFF | TGTGCCAGCATACAGGGGGGCTGTAAACTGTTTTTT
TRBJ1-2 | TRBD1 | TRBV6-5 | 15 | medium-sized | CASSYGQGALRGYTF | TGTGCCAGCAGTTACGGGCAGGGGGCTCTGAGGGGCTACACCTTC
TRBJ1-2 | NA | TRBV6-1 | 14 | NA | CASSETDSNYGYTF | TGTGCCAGCAGTGAGACAGACTCTAACTATGGCTACACCTTC
TRBJ1-4 | NA | TRBV4-2 | 13 | NA | CASSRGQGEKLFF | TGTGCCAGCAGTCGGGGCCAGGGGGAAAAACTGTTTTTT
TRBJ1-2 | NA | TRBV4-3 | 16 | NA | CASSLEWGGRGYGYTF | TGCGCCAGCAGCCTGGAATGGGGGGGGAGAGGGTATGGCTACACCTTC
TRBJ2-5 | NA | TRBV18 | 14 | NA | CASSTSALRETQYF | TGTGCCAGCTCAACCAGCGCCCTTAGGGAGACCCAGTACTTC